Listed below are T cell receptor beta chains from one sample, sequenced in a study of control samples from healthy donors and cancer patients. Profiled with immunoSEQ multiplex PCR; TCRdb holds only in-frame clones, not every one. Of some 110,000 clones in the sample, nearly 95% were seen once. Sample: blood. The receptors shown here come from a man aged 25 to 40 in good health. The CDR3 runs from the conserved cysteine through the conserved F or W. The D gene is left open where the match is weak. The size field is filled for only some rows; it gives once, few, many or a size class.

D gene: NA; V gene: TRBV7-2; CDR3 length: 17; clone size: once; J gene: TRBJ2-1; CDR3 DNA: TGTGCCAGCAGCCTTCCCTCTAGGGTCTTCGGTCACAATGAGCAGTTCTTC; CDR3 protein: CASSLPSRVFGHNEQFF
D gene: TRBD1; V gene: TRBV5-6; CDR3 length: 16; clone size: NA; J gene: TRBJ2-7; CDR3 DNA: TGTGCCAGCAGCACGTACAGGGGATTGGCTTCCTACGAGCAGTACTTC; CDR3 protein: CASSTYRGLASYEQYF
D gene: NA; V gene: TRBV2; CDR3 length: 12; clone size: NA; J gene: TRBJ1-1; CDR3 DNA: TGTGCCAGCTCTAAGGGGGACACTGAAGCTTTCTTT; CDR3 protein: CASSKGDTEAFF
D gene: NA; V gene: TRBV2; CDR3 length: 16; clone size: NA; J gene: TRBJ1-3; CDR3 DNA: TGTGCCAGCAGTGAAGCGCTTAGGGTTCTGGGAAACACCATATATTTT; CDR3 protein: CASSEALRVLGNTIYF
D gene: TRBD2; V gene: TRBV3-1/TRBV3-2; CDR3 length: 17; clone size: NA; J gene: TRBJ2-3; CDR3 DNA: TGTGCCAGCAGCCATACGTCAGCGGGGTTCTTTGGAGATACGCAGTATTTT; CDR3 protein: CASSHTSAGFFGDTQYF
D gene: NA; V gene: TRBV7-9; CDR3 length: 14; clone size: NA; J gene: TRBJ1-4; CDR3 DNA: TGTGCCAGCAGCTTAGCCGGGGGTGATGAAAAACTGTTTTTT; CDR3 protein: CASSLAGGDEKLFF
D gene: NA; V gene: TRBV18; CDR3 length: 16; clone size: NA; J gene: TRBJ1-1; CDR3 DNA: TGTGCCAGCTCACCAAGGTTTGAGGGGGTGGACACTGAAGCTTTCTTT; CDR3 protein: CASSPRFEGVDTEAFF
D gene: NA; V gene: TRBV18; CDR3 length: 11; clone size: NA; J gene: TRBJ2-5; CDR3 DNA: TGTGCCAGCTCGCTTCAAGAGACCCAGTACTTC; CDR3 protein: CASSLQETQYF
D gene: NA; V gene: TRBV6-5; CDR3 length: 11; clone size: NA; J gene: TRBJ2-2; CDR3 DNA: TGTGCCAGCGTTCGGACCGGGGAGCTGTTTTTT; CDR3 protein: CASVRTGELFF
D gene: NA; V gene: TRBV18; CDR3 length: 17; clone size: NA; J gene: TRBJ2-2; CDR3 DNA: TGTGCCAGCTCACCACTTGTACGGGGGCCGGACACCGGGGAGCTGTTTTTT; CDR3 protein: CASSPLVRGPDTGELFF
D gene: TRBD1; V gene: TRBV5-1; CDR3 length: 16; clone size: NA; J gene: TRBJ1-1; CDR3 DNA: TGCGCCAGCCACCGACCGGGACAGGGTGAATACACTGAAGCTTTCTTT; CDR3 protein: CASHRPGQGEYTEAFF
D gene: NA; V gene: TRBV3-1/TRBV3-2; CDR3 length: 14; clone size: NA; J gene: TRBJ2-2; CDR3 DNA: TGTGCCAGCAGCCAAGGGCTAGCTGCCGGGGAGCTGTTTTTT; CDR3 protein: CASSQGLAAGELFF
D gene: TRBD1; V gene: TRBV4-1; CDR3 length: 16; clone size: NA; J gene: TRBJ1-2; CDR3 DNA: TGCGCCAGCAGCCCGAGGACAGGGAGGATTGACTATGGCTACACCTTC; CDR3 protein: CASSPRTGRIDYGYTF
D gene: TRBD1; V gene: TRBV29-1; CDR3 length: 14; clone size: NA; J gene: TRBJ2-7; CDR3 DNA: TGCAGCGTTGAAGACCGGGACAGGGGGTACGAGCAGTACTTC; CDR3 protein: CSVEDRDRGYEQYF
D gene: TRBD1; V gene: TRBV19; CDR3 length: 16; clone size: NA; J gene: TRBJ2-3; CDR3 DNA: TGTGCCAGTAGTATCGGGGCCGGGACAGGGAGCCCCACGCAGTATTTT; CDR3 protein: CASSIGAGTGSPTQYF
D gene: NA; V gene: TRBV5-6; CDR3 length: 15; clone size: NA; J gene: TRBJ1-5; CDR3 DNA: TGTGCCAGCAGCGACGGGCCGGATGGGAATCAGCCCCAGCATTTT; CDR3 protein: CASSDGPDGNQPQHF
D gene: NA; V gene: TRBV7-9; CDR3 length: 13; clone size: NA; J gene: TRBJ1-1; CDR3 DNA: TGTGCCAGCAGCTTAGATATGGGTACTGAAGCTTTCTTT; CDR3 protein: CASSLDMGTEAFF
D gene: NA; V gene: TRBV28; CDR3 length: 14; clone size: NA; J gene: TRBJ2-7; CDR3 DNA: TGTGCCAGCAGTGTAGACAGGGGAGGGTACGAGCAGTACTTC; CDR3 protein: CASSVDRGGYEQYF
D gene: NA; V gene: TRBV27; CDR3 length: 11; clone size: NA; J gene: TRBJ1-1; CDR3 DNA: TGTGCCAGCTTCTTTGGGACAGAAGCTTTCTTT; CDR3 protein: CASFFGTEAFF
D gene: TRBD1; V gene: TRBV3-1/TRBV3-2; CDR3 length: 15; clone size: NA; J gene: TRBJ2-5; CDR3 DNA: TGTGCCAGCAGCCCCGGGACAGGGGGGAAAGAGACCCAGTACTTC; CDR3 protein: CASSPGTGGKETQYF
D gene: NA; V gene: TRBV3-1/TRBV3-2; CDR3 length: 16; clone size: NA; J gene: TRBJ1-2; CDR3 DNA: TGTGCCAGCAGCCTAGGCCGGCCCGGGACAACAAATGGCTACACCTTC; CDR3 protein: CASSLGRPGTTNGYTF
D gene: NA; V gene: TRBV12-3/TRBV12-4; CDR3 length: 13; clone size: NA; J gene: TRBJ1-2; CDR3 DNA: TGTGCCAGCTCTAGTCTCCCTTACTATGGCTACACCTTC; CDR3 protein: CASSSLPYYGYTF
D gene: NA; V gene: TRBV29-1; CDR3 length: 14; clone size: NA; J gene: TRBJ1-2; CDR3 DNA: TGCAGCGTTGAGGCTCGGGAGGGAAACTATGGCTACACCTTC; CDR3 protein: CSVEAREGNYGYTF
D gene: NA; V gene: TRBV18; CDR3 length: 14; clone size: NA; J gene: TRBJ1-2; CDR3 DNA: TGTGCCAGCTCACCACCGACCACAGCAGGTCACTACACCTTC; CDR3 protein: CASSPPTTAGHYTF
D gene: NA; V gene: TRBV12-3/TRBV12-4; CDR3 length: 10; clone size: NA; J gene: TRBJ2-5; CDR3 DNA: TGTGCCAGCATGGGGGAGACCCAGTACTTC; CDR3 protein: CASMGETQYF
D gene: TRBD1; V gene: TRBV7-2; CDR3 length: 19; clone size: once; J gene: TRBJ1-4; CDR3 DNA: TGTGCCAGCAGCTTAATGGCGGGGACAGGGGTTTCGACTAATGAAAAACTGTTTTTT; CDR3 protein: CASSLMAGTGVSTNEKLFF